The 20 T cell receptor beta chains below all came from one sample that was sequenced in a study of CD8 T cell repertoires and HIV-1 epitope variants. These TCRs' antigens remain unknown. Libraries were prepared by immunoSEQ multiplex PCR; TCRdb keeps only in-frame clonotypes and omits some of them. The top ten hold more than 40% of the sample, which has approximately 2,500 clones, 65% seen once. Material for sequencing was cultured CD8+ T cells derived from PBMCs. The receptors derive from a male donor with HIV.

This clone was seen only a few times. The V call is TRBV6-1, the J call TRBJ1-5; D gene uncertain. This CDR3 has 13 residues. V was pared by 5 bases and J by 4 bases, with 9 bases between. Germline values: CDR1 MNHNS, CDR2 SASEGT. In DNA form, the CDR3 reads TGTGCCAGCAGTTATACAGATAATCAGCCCCAGCATTTT. Its translation: CASSYTDNQPQHF.

The chain employs TRBV28 and TRBJ1-4, with D tentatively TRBD1 (6 bases). Trimming removed 6 bases at V and 4 bases at J, with 15 bases between. The length of the CDR3 is 15 residues. The germline CDR1 and CDR2 sequences are MDHEN and SYDVKM. CDR3 in amino acids: CASSTPRGGNEKLFF. In DNA form, the CDR3 reads TGTGCCAGCAGCACCCCCCGAGGGGGTAATGAAAAACTGTTTTTT.

The count of this clone is one. CDR3 nucleotides: TGTGCCAGCAGCTTCGGGGGAGGGAATGGCTACACCTTC. As protein: CASSFGGGNGYTF. The genes are TRBV5-4 and TRBJ1-2; TRBD1 might be the D (5 bases). Germline-derived CDR1 and CDR2 are SGHNT and YYREEE (reference sequence). Trimming removed 2 bases from V and 6 bases from J, with 11 bases in between. The CDR3 contains 13 residues.

The V and J genes are TRBV6-5 and TRBJ2-1, with D perhaps TRBD2 (7 bases). The CDR3 is made up of 16 amino acids. Germline CDR1 and CDR2: MNHEY and SVGAGI. V was clipped by 2 bases and J by 0 bases, with 11 bases between them. CDR3 sequence reads: CASSYNRGASYNEQFF. In nucleotides, the CDR3 is TGTGCCAGCAGTTACAATCGGGGGGCCTCCTACAATGAGCAGTTCTTC.

This chain joins TRBV30 and TRBJ1-4; 9 positions agree with TRBD1. This CDR3 comprises 15 residues. V was clipped by 2 bases and J by 7 bases; unmatched bases: 8. Germline CDR1 reads GTSNPN; CDR2 reads SVGIG (reference sequence). CDR3: CAWSIRGQGIEKLFF. The CDR3 DNA reads as TGTGCCTGGAGTATCAGGGGACAGGGAATTGAAAAACTGTTTTTT.

This chain uses TRBV28 with TRBJ2-7; D is possibly TRBD1 (5 bases). Trimming removed 3 bases from V and 3 bases from J, with 12 bases in between. Germline assignment: CDR1 MDHEN and CDR2 SYDVKM. There are 14 residues in the CDR3. DNA of the CDR3: TGTGCCAGCAGTTTTTATAGGGGCGGCTACGAGCAGTACTTC. This gives the protein CASSFYRGGYEQYF.

The J gene is TRBJ2-7, the V gene TRBV10-3; D is perhaps TRBD2 (5 bases). Germline CDR1 ENHRY, CDR2 SYGVKD. The CDR3 has 14 residues. Between the trimmed V and J ends, which lost 4 bases and 2 bases, there was a span of 12 bases. In nucleotides, the CDR3 is TGTGCCATCAGTGGGGTCGGGAATACCTACGAGCAGTACTTC. It specifies CAISGVGNTYEQYF.

The chain joins TRBV30 to TRBJ1-5, with D tentatively TRBD1 (5 bases). Between the trimmed V and J ends, which lost 1 base and 5 bases, there was a span of 12 bases. Looked up from germline, CDR1 is GTSNPN and CDR2 is SVGIG (reference sequence). The CDR3 covers 14 residues. The CDR3 spells CAWSESGIDQPQHF. The DNA for the CDR3 is TGTGCCTGGAGTGAATCAGGGATAGATCAGCCCCAGCATTTT.

This chain links TRBV4-3 with TRBJ2-7; 7 positions match TRBD2. Trimming at V came to 0 bases and at J to 0 bases, leaving 11 bases not matched to a gene. The CDR3 has 18 residues. Germline CDR1 reads LGHNA; CDR2 reads YSLEER. CDR3 sequence reads: CASSQDPLGSGISYEQYF. The DNA of the CDR3 is TGCGCCAGCAGCCAAGATCCTCTTGGGAGCGGGATCTCCTACGAGCAGTACTTC.

This chain joins TRBV5-1 and TRBJ1-1, with D possibly being TRBD1 (5 bases). Germline V CDR1 and CDR2: SGHRS, YFSETQ. The germline V and J ends were trimmed by 0 bases and 4 bases, with 7 bases remaining between them. The CDR3 spans 13 residues. The chain's CDR3 is CASSLGGVTEAFF. As DNA, the CDR3 is TGCGCCAGCAGCTTGGGAGGGGTCACTGAAGCTTTCTTT.

The CDR3, as DNA: TGTGCCAGCACCGCGGGGGATGACAATGAAGCTTTCTTT. Residues: CASTAGDDNEAFF. The chain couples TRBV25-1 to TRBJ1-1, with a possible D match to TRBD1 (5 bases). Deletions cut 7 bases from V and 7 bases from J, with 16 bases between. From germline, CDR1 is MGHDK and CDR2 SYGVNS. The CDR3 consists of 13 residues.

The chain has TRBV7-9 and TRBJ2-3; D is ambiguous. The CDR3 sequence is 15 residues long. The ends were cut back, 1 base at V and 1 base at J, with 9 bases in the middle. In germline, CDR1 is SEHNR, CDR2 FQNEAQ (reference sequence). The CDR3 DNA reads as TGTGCCAGCAGCTTAGTTGAGCAGCGCACAGATACGCAGTATTTT. Amino acid sequence: CASSLVEQRTDTQYF.

The V and J genes are TRBV9 and TRBJ2-1, with TRBD2 identical over 9 bases. The CDR3 extends over 16 amino acids. CDR1 and CDR2 from the germline V gene are SGDLS and YYNGEE. V gave up 4 bases and J gave up 2 bases; unmatched junction bases: 7. The CDR3 loop reads CASSPLSGSAYNEQFF. CDR3 in DNA: TGTGCCAGCAGCCCACTTAGCGGGAGCGCCTACAATGAGCAGTTCTTC.

This sequence joins TRBV19 and TRBJ2-1; 11 positions agree with TRBD1. This CDR3 comprises 16 residues. V gave up 8 bases and J gave up 9 bases; unmatched junction bases: 15. CDR1 is LNHDA, CDR2 SQIVND, per germline (reference sequence). The CDR3, as DNA: TGTGCCAGTGCCCCGGGACAGGGGGTCCCTGGGGCTGAGCAGTTCTTC. Amino acids: CASAPGQGVPGAEQFF.

In this sample, this clone turned up a few times. The chain combines TRBV1 with TRBJ2-7; the D call TRBD2 from the table was never checked on the DNA. TRBV1 counts as a pseudogene. The CDR3 is 13 residues long. The CDR3 loop is CTSSHSLRYEQYF. The CDR3 coding sequence is TGCACCAGCAGCCATTCTCTGCGGTACGAGCAGTACTTC.

This clone was counted a few times. This sequence joins TRBV7-9 and TRBJ1-5, with D uncertain. Trimming stripped 5 bases from V and 0 bases from J, with 8 bases between. The germline V gene encodes CDR1 SEHNR and CDR2 FQNEAQ (reference sequence). The CDR3 has 14 amino acids. CDR3 nucleotide sequence: TGTGCCAGCAGCCCGAGCTATAGCAATCAGCCCCAGCATTTT. Translated, it gives CASSPSYSNQPQHF.

This chain links TRBV30 with TRBJ1-6, with 9 bases identical to TRBD1. Germline trimming cut 1 base from V and 8 bases from J; bases unmatched to any gene: 6. The germline V gene has CDR1 GTSNPN and CDR2 SVGIG (reference sequence). This CDR3 spans 15 amino acids. Here the CDR3 DNA reads TGTGCCTGGAGTGCGCCGGGACAGGGATATTCACCCCTCCACTTT. Translated: CAWSAPGQGYSPLHF.

This rearrangement joins TRBV9 to TRBJ1-1, with 8 positions matching TRBD1. This CDR3 contains 16 residues. From germline, CDR1 is SGDLS and CDR2 YYNGEE. The ends lost 0 bases at V and 2 bases at J; junction bases unmatched: 6. CDR3 nucleotides: TGTGCCAGCAGCGTAGGGGCAGGGGGCCTCAACACTGAAGCTTTCTTT. Translated: CASSVGAGGLNTEAFF.

The chain carries TRBV6-1 and TRBJ2-3, with 7 nucleotides matching TRBD2. This CDR3 is built from 15 residues. CDR1 is MNHNS, CDR2 SASEGT, per germline. The V segment lost 8 bases and the J segment 2 bases; nucleotides outside the gene matches: 10. CDR3 amino acids: CASPSGEAYTDTQYF. DNA of the CDR3: TGTGCCAGCCCGAGCGGGGAGGCCTACACAGATACGCAGTATTTT.

CDR3 in amino acids: CASRMGGGWTDTQYF. CDR3 sequence (DNA): TGTGCCAGCCGAATGGGAGGGGGTTGGACAGATACGCAGTATTTT. The chain employs TRBV2 and TRBJ2-3; TRBD2 is a possible D gene (7 bases). This CDR3 contains 15 residues. Trimming cost V 8 bases and J 3 bases, with 18 bases left between them. Germline lookup yields CDR1 SNHLY and CDR2 FYNNEI. Full variable domain (remainder filled in from reference TRBV2 and TRBJ2-3): EPEVTQTPSHQVTQMGQEVILRCVPISNHLYFYWYRQILGQKVEFLVSFYNNEISEKSEIFDDQFSVERPDGSNFTLKIRSTKLEDSAMYFCASRMGGGWTDTQYFGPGTRLTVL.